This T cell receptor beta chain emerged from a study of cytomegalovirus exposure and HLA in healthy donors. Study results and caveats: There were some public TCRs occurring in many donors, but most TCR sequences were rare.

The germline V gene has CDR1 ENHRY and CDR2 SYGVKD. The CDR3 loop spans 16 amino acids. After removal of 6 bases from V and 9 bases from J, the junction contained 10 bases not matched to a gene. The PCR ran on 60 Vbeta and 13 Jbeta primers. Using immunoSEQ multiplex PCR, the repertoire was profiled, and TCRdb retains in-frame clones only, with some absent. The sample holds 110,000 to 150,000 clones. On this clone itself: The antigen is not known.

Sequencing was done on a sample of PBMCs. The receptor was derived from a male donor in good health and CMV-seronegative. The chain has TRBV10-3 and TRBJ2-1; TRBD2 matches 14 bases. The CDR3 DNA is TGTGCCATCAGCCCGGGACTAGCGGGAGATGTAGTTGAGCAGTTCTTC. It specifies CAISPGLAGDVVEQFF.